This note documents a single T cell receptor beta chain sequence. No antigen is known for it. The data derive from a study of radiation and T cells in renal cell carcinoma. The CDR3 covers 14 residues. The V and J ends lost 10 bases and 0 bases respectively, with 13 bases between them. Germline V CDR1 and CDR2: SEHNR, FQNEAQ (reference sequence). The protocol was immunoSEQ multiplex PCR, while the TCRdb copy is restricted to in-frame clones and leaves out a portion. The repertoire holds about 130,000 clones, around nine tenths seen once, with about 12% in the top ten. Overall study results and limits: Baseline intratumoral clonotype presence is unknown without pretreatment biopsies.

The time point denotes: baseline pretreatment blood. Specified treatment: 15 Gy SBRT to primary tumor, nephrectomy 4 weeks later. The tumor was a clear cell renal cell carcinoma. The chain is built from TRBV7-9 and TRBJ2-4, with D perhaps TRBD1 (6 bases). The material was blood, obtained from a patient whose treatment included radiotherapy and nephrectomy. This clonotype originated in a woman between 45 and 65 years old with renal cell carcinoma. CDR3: CAIQGILAKNIQYF. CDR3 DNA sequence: TGTGCCATACAGGGCATACTAGCCAAAAACATTCAGTACTTC.